The present entry profiles one TCR beta chain with its context. This CDR3 spans 12 amino acids. V shed 6 bases, J shed 1 base, and the junction held 3 bases outside the gene matches. The V gene's germline CDR1 is SQVTM and CDR2 ANQGSEA. The data derive from a study of blood T cell repertoires in COVID-19. Overall study: Acute-phase and convalescent COVID-19 samples originated in the United States, Italy and Spain. Nucleic acid was either cDNA or gDNA, and it came from T cells, B-cell-depleted T cells, or PBMCs.

Original handling: The assay estimated nucleated cells by amplifying reference gene primers. The data were produced by immunoSEQ multiplex PCR, yet TCRdb's version contains in-frame clones alone and is incomplete. The D gene and trimming were derived from the DNA, and the V and J assignments and clone size from that table. The sample contains about 45,000 clones, 75% to 80% of which appear only once. The chain has TRBV29-1 and TRBJ2-7; 7 bases are a match to TRBD1. The sequence derives from a woman between 65 and 79 years old with acute or convalescent COVID-19. The sample comprised peripheral blood. The CDR3: CSVRGSSYEQYF. CDR3 in DNA: TGCAGCGTCAGGGGGAGTTCCTACGAGCAGTACTTC.